This entry describes one TCR beta chain. Its antigen is unknown. The CDR3 runs to 15 residues. Germline CDR1 is SGHTA and CDR2 is FQGNSA. V was pared by 4 bases and J by 4 bases, with 15 bases between. This record belongs to a study of blood T cells in healthy people across ages. Study information: Roughly one uniquely barcoded beta molecule per two T cells was captured. Study observations and caveats: Possibly confounding the expanded clonotype changes was the fact that donor CMV status was unknown.

Primers used in a second PCR of about 7 to 11 cycles were a sample-barcoded 5' primer and a J-beta primer mix. All samples yielded 3 million or more CDR3-containing paired-end reads. TCRdb reprocessed the 5' RACE reads with MiXCR, giving one entry per CDR3 protein. The sample contains around 1,900,000 distinct CDR3 sequences, about two fifths of which appear only once. The authors drew about 9.9 milliliters of peripheral blood from each donor. Material for sequencing was blood. The source of this sequence is a human donor in good health. The chain is built from TRBV7-2 and TRBJ2-3, with D perhaps matching TRBD1 (6 bases). This chain's CDR3 is CASSSLQGCADTQYF. CDR3 nucleotides: TGTGCCAGCAGCTCGTTACAGGGATGTGCAGATACGCAGTATTTT. The whole variable domain, filled in from reference TRBV7-2 and TRBJ2-3, reads GAGVSQSPSNKVTEKGKDVELRCDPISGHTALYWYRQSLGQGLEFLIYFQGNSAPDKSGLPSDRFSAERTGGSVSTLTIQRTQQEDSAVYLCASSSLQGCADTQYFGPGTRLTVL.